This T cell receptor beta chain is drawn from a study of shared clonotypes between healthy human individuals (dated by TCRdb to 2018 to 2020). For the wider study: The cohort comprised two women and a few men aged 18 to 49 years. For each donor, three plates each were used for CD4 naive and CD4 memory, two plates were used for CD8 naive, and one plate was used for CD8 memory. To estimate repertoire size and how much clonotype sharing occurs between individuals, the study deeply sequenced the blood TCR repertoires of a handful of healthy adults. Libraries were prepared and TCR repertoires were sequenced by different laboratories using diverse techniques, in order to increase sequencing depth and limit assay-specific biases. Each donor's leukapheresis produced roughly between roughly 0.85 and 9 billion PBMCs.

Of note for this clone: The target of this receptor is not known. It has no much larger one-base neighbor in the sample; base qualities were not kept.

The CDR3, cysteine through phenylalanine, is 15 amino acids long. Of the read, only the CDR3 DNA is kept; its 45 bases are in frame from base 1. A distance of 16 bases separates the germline ends of V and J, which lose 3 bases and 7 bases respectively. Taken from the germline V gene, the CDR1 and CDR2 loops are MNHNS and SASEGT. CD8 naive samples were CD45RO-negative cells positively selected for CCR7, giving a CD45RA+CCR7+ population that excluded TemRA cells. Healthy HIV-negative adults with no recently reported acute infections or vaccinations were included as donors. Every donor was a Caucasian adult residing in Nashville, Tennessee, USA. Blood was collected by leukapheresis, and PBMCs were isolated by Ficoll-Histopaque density gradient centrifugation and then cryopreserved in liquid nitrogen vapor phase. Analytical flow cytometry was used to check the purity and quantity of each magnetically sorted T cell population. Genomic DNA was isolated from each sorted fraction and quantified by UV absorbance on a Nanodrop 2000c.

What the research found in general, with its limitations: Sampling was restricted to blood, and TCR repertoires in tissues likely differ from the TCR repertoires found in blood. Pairwise subsampling indicated that sequencing depth was expected to affect the degree of clonotype sharing among donors. Even with the large sequencing depth, rarefaction of the sorted-subset datasets indicated that sequencing was incomplete. Naive subsets generally had larger estimated clonotype richness than memory subsets did. The genetic and exposure-history diversity represented was limited by the small number of donors. Roughly 5% of naive CD4, around 4% of naive CD8, approximately 2% of memory CD4, and roughly 0.4% of memory CD8 clonotypes were shared across a few donors. Compared with non-shared clonotypes, clonotypes shared by all four sorted-subset donors had higher generation probabilities.

Using the deep immunoSEQ assay, multiplex PCR amplified TCR CDR3 regions from genomic DNA. Extracted genomic DNA from each cell subset was distributed evenly across all wells of several immunoSEQ 96-well plates, and each plate was treated as a replicate. For sorted subsets, each replicate PCR was loaded with roughly 200 ng genomic DNA, equivalent to some 31,000 T cell genomes. Purified libraries were measured with a Qubit 3.0 fluorometer, size-checked on a Bioanalyzer 2100, and measured again with the KAPA Library Quantification kit. Each immunoSEQ 96-well plate was sequenced on its own single-read 150-cycle Illumina NextSeq 550 flow cell. The paper's processing steps were these. Because only junctional sequences without quality scores were contained in the immunoSEQ output, filtering matching that applied to full-length reads could not be performed. Sequences were annotated with PyIR, a Python wrapper for IgBLAST v1.9, using IMGT germline references to assign V/J genes and CDR3. Reads were filtered out if the reads had weak V/J assignments (E-value above 1e-6), no CDR3, stop codons, out-of-frame junctions, or ambiguous translated residues. V3J clonotypes were defined as sequences sharing the same inferred V gene, J gene, and CDR3 amino acid sequence. The percentage overlap between two repertoires was calculated by dividing the number of shared unique clonotypes by the size of the smaller repertoire. Repertoire richness was assessed with RTK rarefaction, the Chao1 estimator, and Recon v2.1 estimates of unobserved clonotypes. OLGA was used to compute generation probabilities for all TCRbeta clonotypes that the gDNA method yielded from a few donors. TCRdb carries this immuneACCESS record with in-frame sequences only. Its versions omit some clonotypes, under half of them owing to an unresolved V gene in the studies checked, with the rest unexplained. Clone size and the V and J calls come from that table; the DNA yielded D and trimming. The sample table holds about 2.1 million clones, of which roughly 93% were seen once. Around 1.8% of the sample rests with the top ten.

Sequenced sample: naive CD8+ T cells from PBMCs. The label giving this sample's cell subset or site can be read as: CD45RA+CCR7+. The source of this sequence is a man aged 18 to 29 in good health. Some clones in this sample may be carry-over from other donors' samples. The V gene is TRBV6-1 and the J gene is TRBJ1-5; a confident D gene designation cannot be given. The DNA sequence reads TGTGCCAGCAGTGACGGCTACCGAGAAGGACAGCCCCAGCATTTT. It translates to CASSDGYREGQPQHF.